Presented here are 18 T cell receptor beta chains from one specimen sequenced in a study of blood T cells in healthy people across ages. A sample-barcoded 5' primer and a J-beta primer mix were used in a second PCR of roughly 7 to 12 cycles. TCRdb reprocessed the 5' RACE reads with MiXCR, giving one entry per CDR3 protein. The sample has about 680,000 distinct CDR3 sequences, 45% to 50% seen once; the top ten hold around 32%. The sequenced material came from blood. The receptors were sampled from a woman aged 55-70 years in good health.

The rearrangement links TRBV7-6 to TRBJ1-1; TRBD1 matches at 11 bases. The CDR3 has 16 amino acids. The junction had 4 bases not matched to a gene; V was cut back by 2 bases and J by 2 bases. The germline V gene encodes CDR1 SGHVS and CDR2 FNYEAQ. CDR3 residues: CASSLTGTGGNTEAFF. The CDR3 nucleotides are TGTGCCAGCAGCTTAACAGGGACAGGGGGAAACACTGAAGCTTTCTTT.

Only one count was recorded for this clonotype. Sequence at one end of the junction differs from germline and may be a read error. The rearrangement uses TRBV28 and TRBJ1-4; D remains ambiguous. The CDR3 extends over 14 amino acids. Germline lookup yields CDR1 MDHEN and CDR2 SYDVKM. The DNA for the CDR3 is TGTGCCGGCAGTTTTCCCCCAGCTAATGAAAAACTGTTTTTT. This sequence encodes CAGSFPPANEKLFF.

The sample holds a few counts of this clonotype. The chain joins TRBV5-1 to TRBJ2-5; 9 bases map to TRBD1. The CDR3 has 15 residues. Germline trimming cut 0 bases from V and 5 bases from J; bases unmatched to any gene: 5. Per the germline V gene, CDR1 is SGHRS and CDR2 is YFSETQ. The DNA of the CDR3 is TGCGCCAGCAGCTTGGGCCTACAGGGGGCCGAGACCCAGTACTTC. This encodes CASSLGLQGAETQYF. The complete variable domain, with remaining parts taken from reference TRBV5-1 and TRBJ2-5, reads KAGVTQTPRYLIKTRGQQVTLSCSPISGHRSVSWYQQTPGQGLQFLFEYFSETQRNKGNFPGRFSGRQFSNSRSEMNVSTLELGDSALYLCASSLGLQGAETQYFGPGTRLLVL.

As to this clonotype: This clone may be a read error of a much larger clone one base away. The chain couples TRBV7-3 to TRBJ2-7; TRBD1 agrees at 8 bases. Germline V gene lookup returns CDR1 SGHTA and CDR2 FQGTGA. This CDR3 is 15 amino acids long. V lost 5 bases and J lost 5; bases outside the gene matches: 11. The CDR3 region is CASSRLPTGVDEQYF. CDR3 coding DNA: TGTGCCAGCAGCAGGCTCCCGACAGGGGTGGACGAGCAGTACTTC. Filled out from reference TRBV7-3 and TRBJ2-7, the complete variable domain reads GAGVSQTPSNKVTEKGKYVELRCDPISGHTALYWYRQSLGQGPEFLIYFQGTGAADDSGLPNDRFFAVRPEGSVSTLKIQRTERGDSAVYLCASSRLPTGVDEQYFGPGTRLTVT.

This rearrangement joins TRBV6-6 to TRBJ1-5; D gene unclear. V was clipped by 2 bases and J by 0 bases, with 11 bases between them. This CDR3 has 16 residues. The germline V gene encodes CDR1 MNHNY and CDR2 SVGAGI (reference sequence). CDR3 sequence reads: CASSYNSGRSNQPQHF. In DNA form, the CDR3 reads TGTGCCAGCAGTTACAACTCGGGCCGTAGCAATCAGCCCCAGCATTTT.

V and J are TRBV7-2 and TRBJ2-5; 7 positions match TRBD2. The CDR3 loop spans 13 amino acids. The germline V gene encodes CDR1 SGHTA and CDR2 FQGNSA. The ends lost 8 bases at V and 3 bases at J; junction bases unmatched: 6. CDR3 residues: CASARGGKETQYF. Written as DNA, the CDR3 is TGTGCCAGCGCGAGGGGAGGGAAAGAGACCCAGTACTTC.

The chain links TRBV7-2 to TRBJ2-3; TRBD2 is a possible D gene (6 bases). The germline gives CDR1 SGHTA, CDR2 FQGNSA. CDR3 length equals 15 residues. Between the trimmed V and J ends, which lost 3 bases and 2 bases, there was a span of 12 bases. In DNA, the CDR3 is TGTGCCAGCAGCTTTGGCGCGGGGTTCACAGATACGCAGTATTTT. Amino acids: CASSFGAGFTDTQYF. The full variable domain, rest sourced from reference TRBV7-2 and TRBJ2-3, is GAGVSQSPSNKVTEKGKDVELRCDPISGHTALYWYRQSLGQGLEFLIYFQGNSAPDKSGLPSDRFSAERTGGSVSTLTIQRTQQEDSAVYLCASSFGAGFTDTQYFGPGTRLTVL.

The V gene is TRBV28, the J gene TRBJ1-2; the match to TRBD1 covers 8 bases. This CDR3 comprises 14 residues. The V gene end was trimmed by 7 bases and the J gene end by 5 bases; junction bases not matched to a gene: 9. Germline V gene lookup returns CDR1 MDHEN and CDR2 SYDVKM. The chain's CDR3 is CASTRQGSRYGYTF. In DNA form, the CDR3 reads TGTGCCAGCACCAGACAGGGGAGTAGATATGGCTACACCTTC.

This sequence joins TRBV4-2 and TRBJ2-4, with D perhaps matching TRBD2 (5 bases). The DNA end is more similar to TRBJ2-7, so the J call may be wrong. Germline CDR1 is LGHNA and CDR2 is YNFKEQ. This CDR3 is 15 amino acids long. As DNA, the CDR3 is TGTGCCAGCAGCCAGGTGTATGGCGGGCCCTACGAGCAGTACTTC. It codes for CASSQVYGGPYEQYF.

The rearrangement links TRBV7-9 to TRBJ2-3; 7 bases fit TRBD1. The V segment lost 5 bases and the J segment 3 bases; nucleotides outside the gene matches: 11. The CDR3 loop spans 16 amino acids. CDR1 is SEHNR and CDR2 is FQNEAQ in the germline V gene (reference sequence). The CDR3 DNA is TGTGCCAGCAGCGCAGACAGGGATGGGTCAACAGATACGCAGTATTTT. Its protein is CASSADRDGSTDTQYF.

CDR3 in amino acids: CASTLPGQGLDEQFF. CDR3 DNA: TGCGCCAGCACCCTACCGGGACAGGGCCTTGATGAGCAGTTCTTC. The V gene is TRBV5-1, the J gene TRBJ2-1; the match to TRBD1 covers 9 bases. Per the germline V gene, CDR1 is SGHRS and CDR2 is YFSETQ. The CDR3 loop spans 15 amino acids. V shed 6 bases, J shed 8 bases, and the junction held 12 bases outside the gene matches.

The sample holds a few counts of this clonotype. The V and J genes are TRBV7-2 and TRBJ2-1, with D perhaps matching TRBD1 (5 bases). Looked up from germline, CDR1 is SGHTA and CDR2 is FQGNSA. CDR3 length: 15 residues. V lost 2 bases, J lost 7 bases, and 15 bases lay in between. The CDR3 sequence: CASSLFQGLENEQFF. As DNA, the CDR3 is TGTGCCAGCAGCTTATTTCAGGGATTGGAGAATGAGCAGTTCTTC.

This clonotype was found a few times. The chain is built from TRBV9 and TRBJ2-7, with D tentatively TRBD1 (5 bases). V gave up 0 bases and J gave up 2 bases, with 12 bases separating them. The CDR3 has 15 residues. Germline assignment: CDR1 SGDLS and CDR2 YYNGEE. The CDR3 sequence: CASSVGPGLPYEQYF. The CDR3, as DNA: TGTGCCAGCAGCGTAGGACCAGGGCTCCCCTACGAGCAGTACTTC.

The chain couples TRBV20-1 to TRBJ1-5, with D tentatively TRBD1 (6 bases). V was shortened by 2 bases and J by 3 bases, with 11 bases between the two germline ends. CDR1 DFQATT and CDR2 SNEGSKA come from the germline V gene (reference sequence). The CDR3 is 14 residues long. The CDR3 sequence is CSARFGGLNQPQHF. DNA of the CDR3: TGCAGTGCTAGATTTGGGGGCCTCAATCAGCCCCAGCATTTT.

This clonotype is a singleton in its sample. The chain combines TRBV7-8 with TRBJ2-7, with D unresolved. This CDR3 spans 15 amino acids. Trimming took 2 bases from V and 5 from J, leaving 16 bases between them. CDR1 and CDR2 from the germline V gene are SGHVS and FQNEAQ. The CDR3 DNA sequence: TGTGCCAGCAGCTTACGTGAGGCCTTTCGGGACGAGCAGTACTTC. Translation gives CASSLREAFRDEQYF.

The chain joins TRBV9 to TRBJ2-1; tentative D call: TRBD2 (5 bases). There are 14 residues in the CDR3. Germline V lookup: CDR1 SGDLS, CDR2 YYNGEE. V was trimmed by 0 bases and J by 10 bases, leaving 14 bases between them. For the CDR3, the DNA is TGTGCCAGCAGCGTAGAATGGGGAGTTGGGGAGCAGTTCTTC. As protein: CASSVEWGVGEQFF.

As regards this clonotype: Compared with germline, one end of the junction differs, possibly owing to a read error. V is TRBV6-2 or TRBV6-3 and J is TRBJ2-4; weak D call: TRBD1 (5 bases). Judging by the DNA end, TRBJ2-5 fits better; the J call may be wrong. Germline V CDR1 and CDR2: MNHEY, SVGEGT. The CDR3 is 13 amino acids. CDR3 sequence (DNA): TGTGCCAGCAGTGACTCAGGGTTGGAGACCCAGTACTTC. Translation: CASSDSGLETQYF.

This clonotype was observed a single time. The chain links TRBV7-2 to TRBJ2-6; 8 bases match TRBD1. The CDR3 covers 15 residues. The V segment lost 5 bases and the J segment 1 base; nucleotides outside the gene matches: 1. Germline lookup yields CDR1 SGHTA and CDR2 FQGNSA. The CDR3 coding sequence is TGTGCCAGCAGCAGGGACAGGTCTGGGGCCAACGTCCTGACTTTC. It specifies CASSRDRSGANVLTF.